This T cell receptor beta chain was sequenced for a study of blood T cells in healthy people across ages. Donors gave approximately 9.9 milliliters of peripheral blood apiece. CDR1 is MNHEY and CDR2 is SVGAGI in the germline V gene. V dropped 5 bases and J dropped 4 bases, with 11 bases sitting between them. This CDR3 comprises 13 residues. The second PCR ran about 6 to 11 cycles with a sample-barcoded 5' primer and J-beta primers. TCRdb called the 5' RACE reads again in MiXCR, with one record for every CDR3 protein. The table shows under 1,000,000 distinct CDR3 sequences, with roughly 35% occurring only once. Only a few counts were recorded for this clonotype.

The sequenced material came from blood. This chain joins TRBV6-5 and TRBJ1-2, with D maybe TRBD1 (5 bases). This clonotype was obtained from a man younger than 35 in good health. For the CDR3, the DNA is TGTGCCAGCAGTGACCAGGGCAGCTATGGCTACACCTTC. This translates into CASSDQGSYGYTF.